This is a list of T cell receptor beta chains from one sample in a study of human T cells and chemical hapten exposure. In TCRdb, the RACE reads were re-called with MiXCR into one record per CDR3 protein. The sample carries tens of thousands of distinct CDR3 sequences, over 10% recorded once. Here the sequenced sample was whole blood, taken in connection with sensitization to the hapten diphenylcyclopropenone (DPC). The receptors were sampled from a woman between 25 and 40 years old with alopecia areata. Some clones in this sample may be carry-over from other donors' samples. CDR3s include the opening cysteine and the closing phenylalanine or tryptophan. The D gene is left open where the match is weak. Clone sizes are given selectively: once, few, many, or a class where the clone is expanded.

D gene: -
J gene: TRBJ2-2
V gene: TRBV7-9
clone size: -
CDR3 protein: CASSSLGLNTGELFF
CDR3 DNA: TGTGCCAGCAGCTCGCTCGGTTTGAACACCGGGGAGCTGTTTTTT

D gene: -
J gene: TRBJ2-5
V gene: TRBV11-2
clone size: -
CDR3 protein: CASSSIQGRETQYF
CDR3 DNA: TGTGCCAGCAGCTCGATTCAGGGGCGAGAGACCCAGTACTTC

D gene: -
J gene: TRBJ2-5
V gene: TRBV7-9
clone size: few
CDR3 protein: CASSLVPRETQYF
CDR3 DNA: TGTGCCAGCAGCTTAGTCCCGCGAGAGACCCAGTACTTC

D gene: TRBD1
J gene: TRBJ1-1
V gene: TRBV28
clone size: once
CDR3 protein: CASSLATGRYTEAFF
CDR3 DNA: TGTGCCAGCAGTTTAGCGACAGGGAGGTACACTGAAGCTTTCTTT

D gene: -
J gene: TRBJ2-7
V gene: TRBV2
clone size: few
CDR3 protein: CASSVGHLYEQYF
CDR3 DNA: TGTGCCAGCAGTGTGGGCCACCTCTACGAGCAGTACTTC

D gene: -
J gene: TRBJ1-2
V gene: TRBV5-1
clone size: once
CDR3 protein: CASSWDKSYGYTF
CDR3 DNA: TGCGCCAGCAGCTGGGACAAATCCTATGGCTACACCTTC

D gene: -
J gene: TRBJ2-7
V gene: TRBV7-2
clone size: many
CDR3 protein: CASSSHSGAYEQYF
CDR3 DNA: TGTGCCAGCAGCTCCCACTCGGGGGCCTACGAGCAGTACTTC

D gene: TRBD2
J gene: TRBJ2-3
V gene: TRBV20-1
clone size: many
CDR3 protein: CSARGGTGQAGTDTQYF
CDR3 DNA: TGCAGTGCTCGGGGGGGAACAGGTCAGGCTGGCACAGATACGCAGTATTTT

D gene: TRBD1
J gene: TRBJ2-5
V gene: TRBV29-1
clone size: many
CDR3 protein: CSVGGGLEETQYF
CDR3 DNA: TGCAGCGTTGGAGGGGGCTTGGAGGAGACCCAGTACTTC

D gene: -
J gene: TRBJ2-1
V gene: TRBV28
clone size: -
CDR3 protein: CASSRLYNEQFF
CDR3 DNA: TGTGCCAGCAGTCGCCTTTACAATGAGCAGTTCTTC

D gene: -
J gene: TRBJ2-3
V gene: TRBV9
clone size: -
CDR3 protein: CASSGPTHTQYF
CDR3 DNA: TGTGCCAGCAGCGGCCCGACGCATACGCAGTATTTT

D gene: TRBD2
J gene: TRBJ2-1
V gene: TRBV14
clone size: -
CDR3 protein: CASSHGTSRGYYDEQFF
CDR3 DNA: TGTGCCAGCAGCCATGGGACTAGCAGGGGCTATTACGATGAGCAGTTCTTC

D gene: -
J gene: TRBJ2-7
V gene: TRBV30
clone size: -
CDR3 protein: CAWSSPGLRSYEQYF
CDR3 DNA: TGTGCCTGGAGCTCCCCGGGACTTCGCTCCTACGAGCAGTACTTC

D gene: -
J gene: TRBJ2-1
V gene: TRBV3-1
clone size: -
CDR3 protein: CASSRPHDNEQFF
CDR3 DNA: TGTGCCAGCAGCCGGCCACACGACAATGAGCAGTTCTTC

D gene: -
J gene: TRBJ2-5
V gene: TRBV5-1
clone size: -
CDR3 protein: CASTLWRAPQETQYF
CDR3 DNA: TGCGCCAGCACTCTTTGGCGGGCGCCCCAAGAGACCCAGTACTTC

D gene: TRBD2
J gene: TRBJ2-1
V gene: TRBV6-4
clone size: many
CDR3 protein: CASSDGLAGTGYNEQFF
CDR3 DNA: TGTGCCAGCAGTGACGGGCTAGCGGGAACGGGATACAATGAGCAGTTCTTC

D gene: -
J gene: TRBJ2-7
V gene: TRBV19
clone size: many
CDR3 protein: CASSIRFGGSSYEQYF
CDR3 DNA: TGTGCCAGTAGTATTAGGTTCGGGGGCTCCTCCTACGAGCAGTACTTC

D gene: -
J gene: TRBJ2-1
V gene: TRBV5-1
clone size: -
CDR3 protein: CASSLAGDTYNEQFF
CDR3 DNA: TGCGCCAGCAGCTTAGCGGGCGACACCTACAATGAGCAGTTCTTC

D gene: -
J gene: TRBJ2-5
V gene: TRBV29-1
clone size: few
CDR3 protein: CSVPGTLQETQYF
CDR3 DNA: TGCAGCGTGCCCGGGACACTTCAAGAGACCCAGTACTTC

D gene: TRBD1
J gene: TRBJ2-5
V gene: TRBV28
clone size: -
CDR3 protein: CASSLRQGSETQYF
CDR3 DNA: TGTGCCAGCAGTCTCAGACAGGGCTCAGAGACCCAGTACTTC

D gene: -
J gene: TRBJ1-1
V gene: TRBV9
clone size: many
CDR3 protein: CASSAPLGTEAFF
CDR3 DNA: TGTGCCAGCAGCGCACCGCTAGGGACTGAAGCTTTCTTT

D gene: -
J gene: TRBJ2-7
V gene: TRBV6-5
clone size: few
CDR3 protein: CASSYSTSSTYEQYF
CDR3 DNA: TGTGCCAGCAGTTACTCTACTAGCTCTACCTACGAGCAGTACTTC

D gene: TRBD2
J gene: TRBJ2-3
V gene: TRBV7-9
clone size: many
CDR3 protein: CASSLVTSGKDTQYF
CDR3 DNA: TGTGCCAGCAGCTTAGTGACTAGCGGGAAAGATACGCAGTATTTT

D gene: -
J gene: TRBJ2-5
V gene: TRBV3-1
clone size: -
CDR3 protein: CASSQTGRQETQYF
CDR3 DNA: TGTGCCAGCAGCCAAACGGGACGGCAAGAGACCCAGTACTTC

D gene: -
J gene: TRBJ2-7
V gene: TRBV6-2/TRBV6-3
clone size: few
CDR3 protein: CASSSLTGSYEQYF
CDR3 DNA: TGTGCCAGCAGTTCTCTAACGGGAAGTTACGAGCAGTACTTC

D gene: TRBD2
J gene: TRBJ2-1
V gene: TRBV10-3
clone size: many
CDR3 protein: CAISALAGGPGEQFF
CDR3 DNA: TGTGCCATCAGTGCACTAGCGGGAGGGCCTGGTGAGCAGTTCTTC

D gene: -
J gene: TRBJ1-1
V gene: TRBV20-1
clone size: many
CDR3 protein: CSARGTLGGTEAFF
CDR3 DNA: TGCAGTGCTAGAGGTACCCTTGGCGGCACTGAAGCTTTCTTT

D gene: TRBD1
J gene: TRBJ1-1
V gene: TRBV7-2
clone size: few
CDR3 protein: CASSRDRASEEAFF
CDR3 DNA: TGTGCCAGCAGCAGGGACAGGGCCTCAGAAGAAGCTTTCTTT

D gene: -
J gene: TRBJ2-1
V gene: TRBV2
clone size: many
CDR3 protein: CASVPFQTGYNEQFF
CDR3 DNA: TGTGCCAGCGTCCCCTTCCAAACGGGCTACAATGAGCAGTTCTTC

D gene: -
J gene: TRBJ2-7
V gene: TRBV30
clone size: many
CDR3 protein: CAWSVGLARSGEQYF
CDR3 DNA: TGTGCCTGGAGCGTTGGCCTAGCGAGGTCTGGCGAGCAGTACTTC

D gene: -
J gene: TRBJ2-7
V gene: TRBV7-2
clone size: many
CDR3 protein: CASSPSPGRPGGNEQYF
CDR3 DNA: TGTGCCAGCAGCCCCTCCCCAGGCCGACCGGGCGGGAACGAGCAGTACTTC

D gene: -
J gene: TRBJ1-4
V gene: TRBV7-9
clone size: -
CDR3 protein: CASSRGNSEKLFF
CDR3 DNA: TGTGCCAGCAGCAGGGGAAATAGTGAAAAACTGTTTTTT

D gene: TRBD2
J gene: TRBJ2-3
V gene: TRBV28
clone size: -
CDR3 protein: CASSQLAGFADTQYF
CDR3 DNA: TGTGCCAGCAGCCAACTAGCGGGTTTCGCAGATACGCAGTATTTT

D gene: TRBD1
J gene: TRBJ2-2
V gene: TRBV2
clone size: many
CDR3 protein: CASRIGQANTGELFF
CDR3 DNA: TGTGCCAGCAGAATAGGACAGGCGAACACCGGGGAGCTGTTTTTT

D gene: -
J gene: TRBJ1-1
V gene: TRBV29-1
clone size: many
CDR3 protein: CSVSGGAGNTEAFF
CDR3 DNA: TGCAGCGTCAGTGGGGGGGCAGGGAACACTGAAGCTTTCTTT

D gene: -
J gene: TRBJ2-7
V gene: TRBV11-3
clone size: -
CDR3 protein: CASSLDQGGTGSSYEQYF
CDR3 DNA: TGTGCCAGCAGCTTAGATCAAGGGGGGACCGGCAGCTCCTACGAGCAGTACTTC

D gene: TRBD2
J gene: TRBJ2-3
V gene: TRBV7-8
clone size: -
CDR3 protein: CASSLEGRGDTQYF
CDR3 DNA: TGTGCCAGCAGCTTAGAAGGGCGGGGGGATACGCAGTATTTT

D gene: -
J gene: TRBJ2-7
V gene: TRBV20-1
clone size: -
CDR3 protein: CSARDMGRADYEQYF
CDR3 DNA: TGCAGTGCTAGAGATATGGGCAGGGCGGACTACGAGCAGTACTTC

D gene: -
J gene: TRBJ2-7
V gene: TRBV6-5
clone size: many
CDR3 protein: CASTYSSKGRGRDEQYF
CDR3 DNA: TGTGCCAGCACCTACTCCTCAAAGGGCAGGGGGAGGGACGAGCAGTACTTC

D gene: TRBD2
J gene: TRBJ2-3
V gene: TRBV7-8
clone size: many
CDR3 protein: CASSLGRKREKTDTQYF
CDR3 DNA: TGTGCCAGCAGCTTAGGCAGGAAGCGGGAGAAGACAGATACGCAGTATTTT

D gene: TRBD2
J gene: TRBJ2-7
V gene: TRBV6-2/TRBV6-3
clone size: few
CDR3 protein: CASTRTSGRYEQYF
CDR3 DNA: TGTGCCAGCACTCGGACTAGCGGGAGGTACGAGCAGTACTTC

D gene: TRBD2
J gene: TRBJ2-3
V gene: TRBV2
clone size: -
CDR3 protein: CASSELAGVGSDTQYF
CDR3 DNA: TGTGCCAGCAGTGAATTAGCGGGAGTGGGATCAGATACGCAGTATTTT

D gene: -
J gene: TRBJ2-5
V gene: TRBV5-1
clone size: -
CDR3 protein: CASGNYRAETQYF
CDR3 DNA: TGCGCCAGCGGAAACTACAGGGCAGAGACCCAGTACTTC

D gene: TRBD1
J gene: TRBJ1-2
V gene: TRBV3-1
clone size: -
CDR3 protein: CASSQPGRDRLDGYTF
CDR3 DNA: TGTGCCAGCAGCCAACCAGGCCGGGACAGGCTCGATGGCTACACCTTC

D gene: -
J gene: TRBJ2-7
V gene: TRBV28
clone size: many
CDR3 protein: CASRVGGPSSYEQYF
CDR3 DNA: TGTGCCAGCAGGGTAGGTGGGCCGAGCTCCTACGAGCAGTACTTC

D gene: TRBD2
J gene: TRBJ2-1
V gene: TRBV2
clone size: once
CDR3 protein: CASSEGPLSGGYNEQFF
CDR3 DNA: TGTGCCAGCAGTGAAGGCCCGCTAAGCGGGGGGTACAATGAGCAGTTCTTC

D gene: -
J gene: TRBJ2-5
V gene: TRBV28
clone size: medium-sized
CDR3 protein: CASSLGGRQQETQYF
CDR3 DNA: TGTGCCAGCAGTTTAGGTGGCAGACAGCAAGAGACCCAGTACTTC

D gene: -
J gene: TRBJ1-2
V gene: TRBV6-5
clone size: few
CDR3 protein: CASSSQGDGYTF
CDR3 DNA: TGTGCCAGCAGCTCGCAGGGTGATGGCTACACCTTC

D gene: -
J gene: TRBJ2-1
V gene: TRBV20-1
clone size: -
CDR3 protein: CSARDPNEQFF
CDR3 DNA: TGCAGTGCTAGAGATCCCAATGAGCAGTTCTTC

D gene: -
J gene: TRBJ2-3
V gene: TRBV12-3/TRBV12-4
clone size: many
CDR3 protein: CASSPFPVPSDTQYF
CDR3 DNA: TGTGCCAGCAGTCCCTTTCCGGTTCCCTCAGATACGCAGTATTTT

D gene: -
J gene: TRBJ2-4
V gene: TRBV7-2
clone size: -
CDR3 protein: CASSVQGGVKNIQYF
CDR3 DNA: TGTGCCAGCAGTGTGCAGGGCGGTGTCAAAAACATTCAGTACTTC

D gene: -
J gene: TRBJ2-1
V gene: TRBV10-2
clone size: many
CDR3 protein: CASSERLAIPEQFF
CDR3 DNA: TGCGCCAGCAGTGAGAGGCTAGCAATTCCCGAGCAGTTCTTC

D gene: -
J gene: TRBJ1-2
V gene: TRBV29-1
clone size: few
CDR3 protein: CSVTGSPGYTF
CDR3 DNA: TGCAGCGTAACGGGGTCCCCCGGCTACACCTTC

D gene: -
J gene: TRBJ2-1
V gene: TRBV7-3
clone size: few
CDR3 protein: CASSLLATNEQFF
CDR3 DNA: TGTGCCAGCAGCTTGCTAGCGACCAATGAGCAGTTCTTC

D gene: TRBD1
J gene: TRBJ2-5
V gene: TRBV25-1
clone size: -
CDR3 protein: CASSETGGQETQYF
CDR3 DNA: TGTGCCAGCAGTGAAACAGGGGGACAAGAGACCCAGTACTTC

D gene: TRBD1
J gene: TRBJ2-2
V gene: TRBV4-3
clone size: many
CDR3 protein: CASSRRQGTGELFF
CDR3 DNA: TGCGCCAGCAGCCGCCGACAGGGTACCGGGGAGCTGTTTTTT

D gene: TRBD2
J gene: TRBJ2-7
V gene: TRBV20-1
clone size: few
CDR3 protein: CSANGLAGALPYEQYF
CDR3 DNA: TGCAGTGCCAACGGACTAGCGGGAGCCCTACCCTACGAGCAGTACTTC

D gene: TRBD1
J gene: TRBJ2-7
V gene: TRBV4-2
clone size: few
CDR3 protein: CASSLGTGSTYEQYF
CDR3 DNA: TGTGCCAGCAGCCTTGGGACAGGGTCAACCTACGAGCAGTACTTC

D gene: TRBD2
J gene: TRBJ2-5
V gene: TRBV7-2
clone size: -
CDR3 protein: CASSRLGERGETQYF
CDR3 DNA: TGTGCCAGCTCACGTCTGGGGGAGCGGGGAGAGACCCAGTACTTC

D gene: -
J gene: TRBJ1-3
V gene: TRBV28
clone size: few
CDR3 protein: CASSFSAGNTIYF
CDR3 DNA: TGTGCCAGCAGTTTCTCCGCGGGAAACACCATATATTTT